The 13 T cell receptor beta chains reported below all come from one sample, sequenced in a study of T-cell reconstitution after alpha-beta-depleted transplantation in children. Using unique molecular identifiers, the investigators prepared the TCRbeta library. TCRdb passed the PCR reads through MiXCR, listing each CDR3 protein once. In the table there are around 600,000 distinct CDR3 sequences, under 30% of which are singletons. Sequenced material: PBMCs, mostly from graft donor cells, taken 360 days after TCRalphabeta/CD19-depleted stem cell transplant. Receptor source: a boy younger than two who had a stem cell transplant for acute myeloid leukemia, so the T cells may come from the graft donor.

The rearrangement links TRBV21-1 to TRBJ2-7; no check of the table's D call, TRBD1, against the DNA was made. TRBV21-1 is shown as a pseudogene. The CDR3 loop spans 18 amino acids. The CDR3 DNA sequence: TGTGCCAGCAGCCCGTCAGAGGTTCCGGGGGGAAGCTCCTACGAGCAGTACGTC. Translation: CASSPSEVPGGSSYEQYV.

This clonotype was seen ten or more times. The chain joins TRBV7-2 to TRBJ1-2; perhaps TRBD1 as D (5 bases). This CDR3 has 14 residues. The germline V gene encodes CDR1 SGHTA and CDR2 FQGNSA. Trimming left V 5 bases short and J 2 bases short, with 12 bases between. DNA for the CDR3: TGTGCCAGCAGCCGAAATCCAGGGAACTATGGCTACACCTTC. It codes for CASSRNPGNYGYTF.

This clonotype was seen a handful of times. The V and J genes are TRBV7-9 and TRBJ2-1; 9 bases agree with TRBD1. The CDR3 length is 15 residues. CDR1 SEHNR and CDR2 FQNEAQ come from the germline V gene (reference sequence). After removal of 2 bases from V and 6 bases from J, the junction contained 5 bases not matched to a gene. The CDR3 sequence: CASSLRGGQGNEQFF. DNA of the CDR3: TGTGCCAGCAGCTTACGCGGGGGACAGGGCAATGAGCAGTTCTTC.

There are a few counts of this clonotype. The chain couples TRBV14 to TRBJ1-2, with 8 bases lining up with TRBD1. The CDR3 spans 15 residues. The junction had 4 bases not matched to a gene; V was cut back by 2 bases and J by 2 bases. The V gene's germline CDR1 is SGHDN and CDR2 FVKESK. This CDR3 is CASSQLGTGNYGYTF. CDR3 DNA: TGTGCCAGCAGCCAACTAGGGACAGGCAACTATGGCTACACCTTC.

The genes are TRBV18 and TRBJ2-1, with 9 positions matching TRBD1. The CDR3 totals 14 residues. The V gene end was trimmed by 6 bases and the J gene end by 7 bases; junction bases not matched to a gene: 7. Germline V gene sequence: CDR1 KGHSH, CDR2 LQKENI. The CDR3 spells CASSPTGGLNEQFF. The CDR3 coding sequence is TGTGCCAGCTCGCCGACAGGGGGTTTGAATGAGCAGTTCTTC.

This clonotype was counted ten times or more. In DNA form, the CDR3 reads TGTGCCAGCAGATCCCCGGGACAGGGAGGCGGGGAGCTGTTTTTT. Amino acid sequence: CASRSPGQGGGELFF. V is TRBV28 and J is TRBJ2-2; the match to TRBD1 covers 9 bases. CDR1 MDHEN and CDR2 SYDVKM come from the germline V gene. The V and J ends lost 6 bases and 7 bases, in that order; junction bases with no gene match: 9. The CDR3 is made up of 15 amino acids.

This clonotype appeared a few times. The CDR3 reads CASSEAGGPLYVQYV. In nucleotides, the CDR3 is TGTGCCAGCAGTGAAGCCGGGGGGCCGCTTTACGTGCAGTACGTC. This rearrangement joins TRBV2 to TRBJ2-7, with D perhaps matching TRBD2 (7 bases). The germline V gene encodes CDR1 SNHLY and CDR2 FYNNEI. CDR3 length: 15 residues.

The V call is TRBV29-1, the J call TRBJ1-1; D remains unclear. In germline, CDR1 is SQVTM, CDR2 ANQGSEA. This CDR3 is 14 amino acids long. The CDR3 reads CSTMLTAMNTEAFF. CDR3 DNA: TGCAGTACTATGCTGACCGCTATGAACACTGAAGCTTTCTTT. Filled out from reference TRBV29-1 and TRBJ1-1, the complete variable domain reads SAVISQKPSRDICQRGTSLTIQCQVDSQVTMMFWYRQQPGQSLTLIATANQGSEATYESGFVIDKFPISRPNLTFSTLTVSNMSPEDSSIYLCSTMLTAMNTEAFFGQGTRLTVV.

The chain couples TRBV20-1 to TRBJ2-5; TRBD1 matches 7 bases. CDR1 is DFQATT and CDR2 is SNEGSKA in the germline V gene (reference sequence). The CDR3 spans 13 residues. The trim removed 6 bases at V and 5 bases at J, leaving 9 bases unmatched. CDR3 protein: CSAVTGMGETQYF. The CDR3, as DNA: TGCAGTGCGGTGACAGGGATGGGTGAGACCCAGTACTTC.

This clonotype has at least ten counts. This chain joins TRBV29-1 and TRBJ2-1, with 7 bases fitting TRBD1. Germline values: CDR1 SQVTM, CDR2 ANQGSEA. The CDR3 runs 12 residues. V was pared by 8 bases and J by 3 bases, with 4 bases of the junction left unmatched. The CDR3 DNA reads TGCAGCTTTCGACAGGGCTACAATGAGCAGTTCTTC. It translates to CSFRQGYNEQFF.

The CDR3 DNA is TGTGCCAGCAGTCACAGGGGGCGCACTTACCTCTACAATGAGCAGTTCTTC. It yields the protein CASSHRGRTYLYNEQFF. The chain has TRBV6-5 and TRBJ2-1; 9 bases are shared with TRBD1. Trimming removed 5 bases from V and 3 bases from J; junction bases left unmatched: 11. This CDR3 spans 17 amino acids. Germline CDR1 reads MNHEY; CDR2 reads SVGAGI.

This clonotype has only a few counts. This chain links TRBV20-1 with TRBJ2-1, with a possible D match to TRBD1 (6 bases). CDR1 DFQATT and CDR2 SNEGSKA come from the germline V gene (reference sequence). Trimming removed 3 bases from V and 7 bases from J, with 16 bases in between. This CDR3 spans 14 amino acids. This CDR3 is CSASGRGTWNEQFF. The CDR3 nucleotides are TGCAGTGCTAGTGGCAGGGGCACGTGGAATGAGCAGTTCTTC.

This clonotype was seen more than once but under ten times. This chain uses TRBV6-1 with TRBJ1-1; 7 nucleotides match TRBD1. CDR1 is MNHNS and CDR2 is SASEGT in the germline V gene. V shed 8 bases, J shed 7 bases, and the junction held 7 bases outside the gene matches. The CDR3 extends over 12 amino acids. In DNA, the CDR3 is TGTGCCAGCGGCAGGGGGTATAGTGAAGCTTTCTTT. This codes for CASGRGYSEAFF.